This note documents a single T cell receptor (beta chain) sequence. The antigen is undetermined. This specimen belongs to a study of cytomegalovirus exposure and HLA in healthy donors. Findings and caveats of the study: Analyses of presence/absence relied on an assumption of roughly uniform sequencing depth across donors.

Between the trimmed V and J ends, which lost 7 bases and 5 bases, there was a span of 14 bases. The CDR3 is 14 amino acids. Germline V lookup: CDR1 LNHDA, CDR2 SQIVND (reference sequence). The PCR employed 60 Vbeta primers together with 13 Jbeta primers. Measured with immunoSEQ multiplex PCR; TCRdb has only the in-frame clones, and not every one. The table lists approximately 140,000 clones, over 75% of them singletons. The receptor comes from a middle-aged man in good health and CMV-seronegative. The chain carries TRBV19 and TRBJ2-2; perhaps TRBD2 as D (5 bases). The sequenced sample consisted of PBMCs. The CDR3 reads CASKAAGVTGELFF. The DNA of the CDR3 is TGTGCCAGTAAAGCGGCAGGTGTGACCGGGGAGCTGTTTTTT.